The clone carrying this T cell receptor (beta chain) appeared many times. The antigen remains undetermined. TCRdb called the RT-PCR reads again in MiXCR, with one record for every CDR3 protein. The profile shows 600,000 to 850,000 distinct CDR3 sequences, 12% to 15% of them singletons. The data are from a study of response to subunit inactivated influenza vaccine. General study points: Each seasonal influenza vaccination, the authors suggested, recruits few new T cells.

The CDR3 runs to 14 residues. The germline V gene has CDR1 SGHRS and CDR2 YFSETQ. Deletions cut 1 base from V and 3 bases from J, with 10 bases between. This TCR was recovered from a man between 45 and 60 years old who received an inactivated influenza vaccine. The specimen was PBMCs from blood, collected approximately 15 days before vaccination. V usage is TRBV5-1 and J usage is TRBJ1-1, with D possibly matching TRBD1 (5 bases). CDR3 residues: CASSLQAGYTEAFF. The CDR3, as DNA: TGCGCCAGCAGCTTGCAGGCAGGGTACACTGAAGCTTTCTTT.